This T cell receptor (beta chain) was observed in a study of blood T cell repertoires in COVID-19. Study details: Donors in the United States, Italy and Spain gave samples during acute or convalescent COVID-19. From T cells, B-cell-depleted T cells, or PBMCs came the material, which was cDNA or gDNA.

The V and J ends lost 1 base and 7 bases, in that order; junction bases with no gene match: 6. There are 15 residues in the CDR3. Germline CDR1 and CDR2: SGHDN and FVKESK. How the authors handled the data: Amplified reference gene primers provided the basis for estimating nucleated cell counts. TCRdb's table, derived via immunoSEQ multiplex PCR, lists solely in-frame clones and lacks some. The D gene and trimming were derived from the DNA, and the V and J assignments and clone size from that table. The data hold 240,000 or so clones, with around 86% observed a single time. Material: PBMCs or T cells enriched from blood (not recorded which). The V gene is TRBV14, the J gene TRBJ2-3, with 9 bases identical to TRBD2. This receptor was obtained from a woman in her forties with acute COVID-19. CDR3 protein: CASSQVGLARHTQYF. CDR3 sequence (DNA): TGTGCCAGCAGCCAAGTAGGACTAGCGAGGCATACGCAGTATTTT.